The sequence of this T cell receptor (beta chain) was determined in a study of blood T cells in healthy people across ages. Germline loops: CDR1 SGHTA, CDR2 FQGNSA. V lost 8 bases to trimming and J lost 7 bases, with 18 bases between them. This CDR3 spans 14 amino acids. Per-sample yields of isolated PBMCs were at least 7 million. Whole-study findings and limits: The study regarded diversity estimates from one million T cells as underestimates. Older age went with lower TCR beta diversity per million T cells, in a roughly linear way.

Next came a second PCR, run for about 7 to 11 cycles, which used a sample-barcoded 5' primer along with a J-beta primer mix. Through a template-switch adaptor with 12 random nucleotides, each cDNA molecule received a tag. One entry per CDR3 protein, called by TCRdb with MiXCR from the 5' RACE reads. This sample yields 1.5 million to 2 million distinct CDR3 sequences, of which 28% are seen a single time; over 7% belongs to the top ten. Regarding this clonotype: What it binds is not known.

Sequences were obtained from blood. The rearrangement links TRBV7-2 to TRBJ2-1; no clear D. The receptor was derived from a woman aged 30 to 39 in good health. CDR3 loop: CASGPPPLGNEQFF. CDR3 coding DNA: TGTGCCAGCGGCCCTCCCCCGCTAGGTAATGAGCAGTTCTTC.